This is a list of T cell receptor beta chains from one sample in a study of blood T cell repertoires in COVID-19. The method was immunoSEQ multiplex PCR; TCRdb's version includes in-frame clones alone and lacks a portion of them. The sample lists roughly 120,000 clones; 70% to 85% were seen once. Input material: peripheral blood. Receptors were obtained from a man in his 70s with active or convalescent COVID-19. Each CDR3 is given with its conserved first and last residue. Each record gives: CDR3 length, D gene, J gene, clone size, V gene, CDR3 protein, CDR3 DNA. A D gene is named only where the DNA matches it firmly. Size is omitted from some rows. Given values are once, few, many or a class for expanded clones.

CDR3 length: 13; D gene: .; J gene: TRBJ2-3; clone size: few; V gene: TRBV2; CDR3 protein: CASIRGSADTQYF; CDR3 DNA: TGTGCCAGCATCAGAGGGAGCGCAGATACGCAGTATTTT
CDR3 length: 16; D gene: TRBD1; J gene: TRBJ1-5; clone size: .; V gene: TRBV24-1; CDR3 protein: CATSDWDRGTDQPQHF; CDR3 DNA: TGTGCCACCAGTGACTGGGACAGGGGTACGGATCAGCCCCAGCATTTT
CDR3 length: 16; D gene: TRBD1; J gene: TRBJ2-1; clone size: once; V gene: TRBV5-4; CDR3 protein: CASSPGTESSYNEQFF; CDR3 DNA: TGTGCCAGCAGCCCCGGGACAGAGAGCTCCTACAATGAGCAGTTCTTC
CDR3 length: 15; D gene: .; J gene: TRBJ1-2; clone size: .; V gene: TRBV4-2; CDR3 protein: CASSQEGSNFYGYTF; CDR3 DNA: TGTGCCAGCAGCCAAGAGGGCAGCAACTTCTATGGCTACACCTTC
CDR3 length: 16; D gene: TRBD2; J gene: TRBJ2-3; clone size: once; V gene: TRBV3-1/TRBV3-2; CDR3 protein: CASSQVGTSRADTQYF; CDR3 DNA: TGTGCCAGCAGCCAAGTGGGGACTAGCAGGGCGGATACGCAGTATTTT
CDR3 length: 17; D gene: .; J gene: TRBJ1-5; clone size: .; V gene: TRBV4-2; CDR3 protein: CASSQDPRTSSNQPQHF; CDR3 DNA: TGTGCCAGCAGCCAAGATCCGCGGACATCTAGCAATCAGCCCCAGCATTTT
CDR3 length: 13; D gene: TRBD1; J gene: TRBJ1-2; clone size: .; V gene: TRBV30; CDR3 protein: CAWAGTVGYGYTF; CDR3 DNA: TGTGCCTGGGCAGGGACAGTTGGGTATGGCTACACCTTC
CDR3 length: 12; D gene: .; J gene: TRBJ2-7; clone size: .; V gene: TRBV28; CDR3 protein: CASSWTVGEQYF; CDR3 DNA: TGTGCCAGCAGTTGGACAGTTGGGGAGCAGTACTTC
CDR3 length: 15; D gene: .; J gene: TRBJ1-5; clone size: .; V gene: TRBV6-2/TRBV6-3; CDR3 protein: CASSLQGRSNQPQHF; CDR3 DNA: TGTGCCAGCAGTTTACAGGGTCGGAGCAATCAGCCCCAGCATTTT
CDR3 length: 12; D gene: .; J gene: TRBJ2-5; clone size: few; V gene: TRBV6-5; CDR3 protein: CASRGAGETQYF; CDR3 DNA: TGTGCCAGCAGGGGGGCGGGAGAGACCCAGTACTTC
CDR3 length: 15; D gene: TRBD1; J gene: TRBJ1-4; clone size: .; V gene: TRBV5-5; CDR3 protein: CASSPRQGLSEKLFF; CDR3 DNA: TGTGCCAGCAGCCCTAGACAGGGTCTTAGTGAAAAACTGTTTTTT
CDR3 length: 15; D gene: .; J gene: TRBJ1-3; clone size: .; V gene: TRBV5-1; CDR3 protein: CASSAGQSSGNTIYF; CDR3 DNA: TGCGCCAGCAGCGCCGGACAGTCCTCTGGAAACACCATATATTTT
CDR3 length: 15; D gene: TRBD1; J gene: TRBJ1-1; clone size: .; V gene: TRBV27; CDR3 protein: CASSPGTGGGTEAFF; CDR3 DNA: TGTGCCAGCAGTCCCGGGACAGGGGGTGGGACTGAAGCTTTCTTT
CDR3 length: 12; D gene: .; J gene: TRBJ1-3; clone size: .; V gene: TRBV7-9; CDR3 protein: CASSLQSNTIYF; CDR3 DNA: TGTGCCAGCAGCTTACAGTCGAACACCATATATTTT
CDR3 length: 16; D gene: TRBD1; J gene: TRBJ2-2; clone size: .; V gene: TRBV24-1; CDR3 protein: CATSDPGQIDTGELFF; CDR3 DNA: TGTGCCACCAGTGACCCGGGACAGATAGACACCGGGGAGCTGTTTTTT
CDR3 length: 17; D gene: TRBD2; J gene: TRBJ2-3; clone size: .; V gene: TRBV7-2; CDR3 protein: CASSPAQVAGGTDTQYF; CDR3 DNA: TGTGCCAGCAGTCCTGCGCAGGTGGCGGGGGGTACAGATACGCAGTATTTT
CDR3 length: 16; D gene: TRBD1; J gene: TRBJ2-2; clone size: .; V gene: TRBV4-3; CDR3 protein: CASSQRTGRSTGELFF; CDR3 DNA: TGCGCCAGCAGCCAGAGGACAGGGCGGAGCACCGGGGAGCTGTTTTTT
CDR3 length: 17; D gene: TRBD1; J gene: TRBJ1-3; clone size: .; V gene: TRBV19; CDR3 protein: CASSIRQGSSSGNTIYF; CDR3 DNA: TGTGCCAGTAGTATAAGACAGGGATCTAGCTCTGGAAACACCATATATTTT
CDR3 length: 13; D gene: .; J gene: TRBJ1-1; clone size: .; V gene: TRBV6-1; CDR3 protein: CASSELAGLEAFF; CDR3 DNA: TGTGCCAGCAGTGAACTGGCAGGACTCGAAGCTTTCTTT
CDR3 length: 14; D gene: .; J gene: TRBJ2-3; clone size: .; V gene: TRBV9; CDR3 protein: CASSGYSRTDTQYF; CDR3 DNA: TGTGCCAGCAGCGGATACTCTCGCACAGATACGCAGTATTTT
CDR3 length: 15; D gene: TRBD1; J gene: TRBJ1-2; clone size: once; V gene: TRBV7-2; CDR3 protein: CASSRATDRGGGYTF; CDR3 DNA: TGTGCCAGCAGCCGGGCCACCGACAGGGGAGGTGGCTACACCTTC
CDR3 length: 15; D gene: TRBD1; J gene: TRBJ1-5; clone size: .; V gene: TRBV9; CDR3 protein: CASSRTGDSNQPQHF; CDR3 DNA: TGTGCCAGCAGCAGGACAGGGGATAGCAATCAGCCCCAGCATTTT
CDR3 length: 17; D gene: .; J gene: TRBJ1-5; clone size: .; V gene: TRBV24-1; CDR3 protein: CATSDFWLGGGNQPQHF; CDR3 DNA: TGTGCCACCAGTGATTTTTGGCTTGGGGGGGGGAATCAGCCCCAGCATTTT
CDR3 length: 16; D gene: .; J gene: TRBJ2-1; clone size: .; V gene: TRBV11-1; CDR3 protein: CASSLRGGQIADEQFF; CDR3 DNA: TGTGCCAGCAGCCTAAGGGGGGGCCAGATCGCGGATGAGCAGTTCTTC
CDR3 length: 14; D gene: .; J gene: TRBJ1-1; clone size: once; V gene: TRBV11-2; CDR3 protein: CASSLGQGSTEAFF; CDR3 DNA: TGTGCCAGCAGCTTAGGTCAGGGCAGCACTGAAGCTTTCTTT
CDR3 length: 16; D gene: TRBD2; J gene: TRBJ2-1; clone size: .; V gene: TRBV24-1; CDR3 protein: CATSRLAGGGYNEQFF; CDR3 DNA: TGTGCCACCAGCAGACTAGCGGGAGGAGGGTACAATGAGCAGTTCTTC
CDR3 length: 11; D gene: .; J gene: TRBJ1-1; clone size: .; V gene: TRBV20-1; CDR3 protein: CSGQLNTEAFF; CDR3 DNA: TGCAGTGGACAGCTGAACACTGAAGCTTTCTTT
CDR3 length: 13; D gene: .; J gene: TRBJ1-2; clone size: many; V gene: TRBV3-1/TRBV3-2; CDR3 protein: CASSATQSHGYTF; CDR3 DNA: TGTGCCAGCAGCGCAACCCAGTCCCATGGCTACACCTTC
CDR3 length: 14; D gene: .; J gene: TRBJ2-6; clone size: once; V gene: TRBV3-1/TRBV3-2; CDR3 protein: CASRLRSGANVLTF; CDR3 DNA: TGTGCCAGCAGACTACGCTCTGGGGCCAACGTCCTGACTTTC